This paragraph reports one TCR beta chain. These data originate in a study of OX40 agonist ivuxolimab in advanced cancers. Study-level information: It was ivuxolimab, an agonistic anti-OX40 (CD134) antibody, that patients were treated with.

Generated by immunoSEQ multiplex PCR, the TCRdb table keeps only in-frame clones and is missing some. The data hold approximately 45,000 clones, with roughly 78% observed a single time. The origin of this receptor is an adult with an advanced solid tumor such as melanoma, head and neck, liver or kidney cancer. Sequencing used CD4+ or CD8+ T cells sorted from blood, obtained in a trial of the OX40 agonist ivuxolimab.

Here the CDR3 DNA reads TGTGCCAGCAGTCCCGACTATAGCAATCAGCCCCAGCATTTT. Amino acids: CASSPDYSNQPQHF. This sequence joins TRBV6-5 and TRBJ1-5; D gene ambiguous. V shed 5 bases and J shed 0 bases, with 8 bases lying between them. From germline, CDR1 is MNHEY and CDR2 SVGAGI. This CDR3 region has 14 residues.